This T cell receptor (beta chain) was identified during a study of identical twins. TCRdb independently ran MiXCR on the 5' RACE reads; one entry per CDR3 protein. The table records 420,000 or so distinct CDR3 sequences, less than 20% of them present only once. The specimen was naive T cells sorted from blood. The clonotype comes from a man aged 50 to 60 in good health.

CDR3 sequence reads: CASSRDRFQETQYF. DNA for the CDR3: TGTGCCAGCAGCCGGGACAGATTCCAAGAGACCCAGTACTTC. The V call is TRBV27, the J call TRBJ2-5; TRBD1 agrees at 7 bases. CDR1 is MNHEY and CDR2 is SMNVEV in the germline V gene (reference sequence). The CDR3 runs 14 residues. The ends lost 6 bases at V and 1 base at J; junction bases unmatched: 5.